The clone carrying this T cell receptor (beta chain) was observed many times. Its specificity is unknown. This entry comes from a study of T cells in Graves' hyperthyroidism and ophthalmopathy. V shed 1 base and J shed 7 bases, with 8 bases lying between them. The germline gives CDR1 SGHTA, CDR2 FQGNSA. The CDR3 is 13 amino acids. Study-wide points: A 13 V-J model separated ophthalmopathy from stable hyperthyroidism.

Researchers barred patients who had uncontrolled infection, other autoimmune disease, pregnancy or lactation. Diagnoses were established using clinical symptoms, serum thyroxine and TRAb, thyroid ultrasound and orbital computed tomography. PBMCs were sourced from approximately 9 ml fresh peripheral blood. RNA transcripts provided the source from which TCR beta CDR3 regions were amplified. TCR CDR3 underwent first-round RT-PCR with the HTBI primer set. TCRdb itself ran the multiplex PCR reads through MiXCR, one entry per CDR3 protein. In the table there are 300,000 to 450,000 distinct CDR3 sequences, roughly 15% of which are singletons.

The sample was blood. The V and J genes are TRBV7-2 and TRBJ2-1; no clear D gene. The receptor was isolated from a woman aged 25 to 39 with Graves' ophthalmopathy. The CDR3 sequence: CASSLGLANEQFF. In DNA, the CDR3 is TGTGCCAGCAGCTTAGGTTTAGCTAATGAGCAGTTCTTC.